This T cell receptor (beta chain) was recorded in a study of post-analysis software for immune sequencing data. In the study overall: There were relapsing-remitting, secondary progressive and progressive-relapsing multiple sclerosis among the disease courses included.

TCR beta libraries were prepared from cDNA with unique molecular identifiers. T cells, roughly 0.95 to 10 million of them, yielded some 500,000 cDNA molecules. TCRdb reprocessed the PCR reads with MiXCR, giving one entry per CDR3 protein. The sample carries fewer than 900,000 distinct CDR3 sequences, around 42% recorded once. CDR3 length: 13 residues. CDR1 is MNHEY, CDR2 SVGAGI, per germline. V was pared by 8 bases and J by 6 bases, with 14 bases between. Comment on this clonotype: Its antigen is not identified.

Study observations and caveats: Strong same-batch co-clustering of samples appeared with F measure clustering. Five or six TRBV segments, including TRBV5-6, TRBV5-1 and TRBV20-1, were more frequent in patients than controls. Significantly lower normalized Chao1 diversity was found in patients with multiple sclerosis relative to controls.

The chain links TRBV6-5 to TRBJ1-5, with D possibly being TRBD1 (5 bases). Sequences were obtained from blood. The sequence derives from a girl aged 10 to 17 with multiple sclerosis. Here the CDR3 reads CASAGRRGQPQHF. As DNA, the CDR3 is TGTGCCAGCGCGGGGCGAAGGGGTCAGCCCCAGCATTTT.